This T cell receptor (beta chain) was identified in a study of graft-versus-host responses after intestinal transplantation. The CDR3 length is 15 residues. V was pared by 1 base and J by 4 bases, with 11 bases between. CDR1 and CDR2 (germline): SEHNR, FQNEAQ (reference sequence). Intraepithelial lymphocytes and lamina propria lymphocytes were released through processing of graft tissue. Produced via immunoSEQ multiplex PCR; TCRdb's table is partial and in-frame only. The sample holds 37,000 or so clones; approximately 90% are singletons and the top ten take more than 15%. This TCR was recovered from a human patient who received an intestinal transplant, so some T cells may come from the graft donor. This sample comprised ileum tissue, obtained more than 200 days after intestinal transplant. The chain carries TRBV7-9 and TRBJ2-1; D perhaps matches TRBD2 (7 bases). The chain's CDR3 is CASSLDAGAYNEQFF. In nucleotides, the CDR3 is TGTGCCAGCAGCTTAGATGCGGGGGCATACAATGAGCAGTTCTTC.